One TCR beta chain is described in this entry. Its recognized antigen is unknown. No base-level quality is on record; no much larger clone is a single base apart. This sample is part of a study of response to subunit inactivated influenza vaccine (dated by TCRdb to 2016 to 2019). Regarding the research as a whole: Deep quantitative profiling of the T cell receptor repertoire was used in the study to follow responses to a trivalent subunit inactivated influenza vaccine. The research as a whole found: The authors suggested that each seasonal influenza vaccination may recruit only a limited number of new T cells.

The library was generated by RT-PCR. The sample was run on an Illumina HiSeq 2500. Through fastp at Q25 and MiXCR, TCRdb rebuilt clones from the public reads, retaining in-frame beta chains. When rows share a CDR3 protein, they turn into one entry using the most common DNA and genes. The table for this sample lists 450,000 to 700,000 distinct CDR3 sequences; roughly 15% of them were counted only once. In total, the top ten clones hold 8.5% to 14% of the sample. The TCR comes from a man in his fifties or sixties who received an inactivated influenza vaccine. Donor details come from another sample of the same person, matched by shared clones. The sample here was PBMCs from blood, taken about 11 days after vaccination.

The DNA sequence is TGTGCCACCGGGCGGGGGGCCTACAATGAGCAGTTCTTC. Its product reads: CATGRGAYNEQFF. The chain employs TRBV15 and TRBJ2-1, with 8 bases in between that match TRBD2. The CDR3 starts with the cysteine, ends with the phenylalanine, and has 13 residues. The CDR3 DNA has 39 bases and is translated from base 1. CDR1 and CDR2 were assigned from the germline V gene (reference sequence) as LNHNV and YYDKDF. Compared with germline, V lacks 8 bases and J lacks 2 bases; bases without a gene match: 2.